This T cell receptor (beta chain) was sequenced for a study of patients and donors after allogeneic stem cell transplantation. MiXCR, run by TCRdb on the RT-PCR reads, gives a single entry per CDR3 protein. The sample lists about 9,900 distinct CDR3 sequences, about 6% occurring once. The CDR3 is made up of 15 amino acids. CDR1 is ENHRY and CDR2 is SYGVKD in the germline V gene. V trimming: 2 bases; J trimming: 2 bases; junction bases outside the gene matches: 1. The sample holds a few counts of this clonotype. The rearrangement links TRBV10-3 to TRBJ2-3; 10 bases line up with TRBD2. The sequencing sample was made of blood, either unsorted or a sorted T cell fraction (not recorded which). The origin of this receptor is a human donor who was either an allogeneic HSCT recipient or a stem cell or donor lymphocyte infusion donor (not recorded which). It is not recorded whose cells these are; they may come from a transplant donor. This CDR3 is CAISETSGITDTQYF. DNA for the CDR3: TGTGCCATCAGTGAGACTAGCGGGATCACAGATACGCAGTATTTT.